The clone carrying this T cell receptor (beta chain) came up a few times. Clones were read by immunoSEQ multiplex PCR, and TCRdb kept only the in-frame ones, dropping some. The sample shows roughly 160,000 clones, about 85% of them seen only once. Germline V lookup: CDR1 PRHDT, CDR2 FYEKMQ (reference sequence). The germline V and J ends were trimmed by 5 bases and 8 bases, with 10 bases remaining between them. The CDR3 length is 12 residues. The data stem from a study of blood T cell repertoires in COVID-19. Sequenced: peripheral blood. The rearrangement joins TRBV13 to TRBJ1-3; unclear D gene. This clonotype was obtained from a woman aged 45-65 years with COVID-19, enrolled during active disease. The CDR3 spells CASSTIRDTIYF. CDR3 DNA: TGTGCCAGCAGCACGATCCGGGACACCATATATTTT. The full variable domain, in which reference TRBV13 and TRBJ1-3 provide the parts outside the CDR3, is AAGVIQSPRHLIKEKRETATLKCYPIPRHDTVYWYQQGPGQDPQFLISFYEKMQSDKGSIPDRFSAQQFSDYHSELNMSSLELGDSALYFCASSTIRDTIYFGEGSWLTVV.